A single sample is the source of the 7 T cell receptor beta chains below, sequenced in a study of cytomegalovirus exposure and HLA in healthy donors (dated by TCRdb to the late 2010s). Library preparation used the immunoSEQ multiplex PCR assay. The multiplex PCR relied on a mix of 60 forward primers for TCR Vbeta segments and 13 reverse primers for TCR Jbeta segments. TCRdb re-hosts the immuneACCESS table, in-frame sequences only. Its copies lack some clones; in the studies checked, an unresolved V gene accounts for under half of them, and the cause for the rest is not known. The sample yields roughly 190,000 clones; 84% were counted once. The top ten hold roughly 2.6% of the sample. Sequenced material: PBMCs. These receptors all stem from a woman between 45 and 60 years old in good health and CMV-seropositive.

This clone was observed a handful of times. The CDR3 coding sequence is TGTGCCAGCAGTTACTCACCAGGGAACTACGAGCAGTACTTC. This encodes CASSYSPGNYEQYF. The V and J genes are TRBV6-5 and TRBJ2-7, with a tentative D call TRBD1 (5 bases). The CDR3 spans 14 residues. In germline, CDR1 is MNHEY, CDR2 SVGAGI. Trimming removed 0 bases at V and 3 bases at J, with 9 bases between.

The chain employs TRBV6-5 and TRBJ1-3, with 10 bases aligning to TRBD1. The V gene end was trimmed by 7 bases and the J gene end by 8 bases; junction bases not matched to a gene: 8. CDR1 is MNHEY, CDR2 SVGAGI, per germline. The CDR3 runs to 14 residues. CDR3 nucleotides: TGTGCCAGCACCAATAGACAGGGGGCCTACACCATATATTTT. It specifies CASTNRQGAYTIYF.

The rearrangement joins TRBV27 to TRBJ2-3; TRBD2 is a possible D gene (5 bases). The germline V gene encodes CDR1 MNHEY and CDR2 SMNVEV (reference sequence). This CDR3 spans 14 amino acids. V lost 0 bases and J 4 bases, leaving 8 bases between the germline ends. The CDR3: CASSLSGVADTQYF. As DNA, the CDR3 is TGTGCCAGCAGTTTATCGGGAGTGGCAGATACGCAGTATTTT.

This clone appeared a few times. V gene TRBV29-1 combines with J gene TRBJ2-5; 13 nucleotides line up with TRBD2. Germline loops: CDR1 SQVTM, CDR2 ANQGSEA. V shed 7 bases and J 6 bases; nucleotides not matched to a gene: 5. CDR3 length: 13 residues. The CDR3 DNA reads TGCAGCGCAGGGACTAGCGGGGAGAAGACCCAGTACTTC. Translating it yields CSAGTSGEKTQYF.

This clone came up once. The chain links TRBV9 to TRBJ2-5, with 9 positions matching TRBD1. The CDR3 has 15 amino acids. Per the germline V gene, CDR1 is SGDLS and CDR2 is YYNGEE. Unmatched junction bases numbered 8, after V lost 3 bases and J lost 5 bases. The CDR3 loop is CASSEPGQGTETQYF. The CDR3 DNA sequence: TGTGCCAGCAGCGAACCGGGACAGGGAACGGAGACCCAGTACTTC.

This chain joins TRBV7-5 and TRBJ2-7; TRBD1, the D gene given by the table, was not confirmed from the DNA. TRBV7-5 represents a pseudogene. The CDR3 spans 15 residues. Here the CDR3 DNA reads TGTGCCAGAAGCTTTATACCGGGACAGAGGTACGAGCAGTACTTC. Translation gives CARSFIPGQRYEQYF.

The chain uses TRBV29-1 and TRBJ1-1, with TRBD1 matching 7 bases. Trimming at V came to 7 bases and at J to 10 bases, leaving 21 bases not matched to a gene. Germline-derived CDR1 and CDR2 are SQVTM and ANQGSEA. This CDR3 spans 15 amino acids. The CDR3 DNA reads as TGCAGCGCCGAAGGGCATGACAGGGCGGATTATGGAGCTTTCTTT. This sequence encodes CSAEGHDRADYGAFF. The full variable domain, with the rest looked up from reference TRBV29-1 and TRBJ1-1, is SAVISQKPSRDICQRGTSLTIQCQVDSQVTMMFWYRQQPGQSLTLIATANQGSEATYESGFVIDKFPISRPNLTFSTLTVSNMSPEDSSIYLCSAEGHDRADYGAFFGQGTRLTVV.